This TCR beta chain was sequenced during a study of T cell repertoires in cytomegalovirus infection. In the study overall: Through public TCR beta signatures, both CMV infection and matching HLA type were indicated. Study-wide points: Pooled public TCR beta family frequency picked out CMV carriers with the relevant HLA. The ex vivo response was dominated by HLA-C-restricted CMV-specific TCR beta clonotypes.

The sample holds a few counts of this clonotype. Its matching antigen is unknown. TCRdb redid the calling of the reads with MiXCR, one entry per CDR3 protein. This table holds more than 200,000 distinct CDR3 sequences, around 8.7% found once. Trimming pared 6 bases from V and 3 bases from J, leaving 9 bases between. Germline V gene sequence: CDR1 MDHEN, CDR2 SYDVKM. The CDR3 runs 13 residues. The source material was PBMCs. The source of this sequence is a human donor in good health (CMV status not recorded). Some clones in this sample may be carry-over from other donors' samples. The rearrangement uses TRBV28 and TRBJ1-5, with D tentatively TRBD1 (5 bases). CDR3 DNA sequence: TGTGCCAGCAGACAGGTCTCCAATCAGCCCCAGCATTTT. Amino acid sequence: CASRQVSNQPQHF.